The clone carrying this T cell receptor (beta chain) was detected ten times or more. Its antigen is unknown. V lost 5 bases to trimming and J lost 6 bases; unmatched junction nucleotides: 15. From germline, CDR1 is DFQATT and CDR2 SNEGSKA (reference sequence). The CDR3 covers 15 residues. This specimen belongs to a study of neurological immune-mediated disorders. 5'RACE generated cDNA with 10-nucleotide random UMIs. TCRdb processed the 5' RACE reads anew with MiXCR; each CDR3 protein has one entry. The table has tens of thousands of distinct CDR3 sequences, roughly 23% seen once. General study results and limits: Whereas HTLV-1-associated myelopathy showed the most TCR clonal expansion, multiple sclerosis showed the least, with levels below those of healthy controls.

This TCR derives from a middle-aged man with HTLV-1-associated myelopathy (HAM/TSP). The V call is TRBV20-1, the J call TRBJ2-7, with TRBD1 matching over 8 bases. The sample taken for sequencing was CD4+ T cells from blood. The CDR3 loop reads CSAPRPGQGYSEQYF. CDR3 DNA: TGCAGTGCTCCCCGCCCCGGACAGGGTTACTCCGAGCAGTACTTC.